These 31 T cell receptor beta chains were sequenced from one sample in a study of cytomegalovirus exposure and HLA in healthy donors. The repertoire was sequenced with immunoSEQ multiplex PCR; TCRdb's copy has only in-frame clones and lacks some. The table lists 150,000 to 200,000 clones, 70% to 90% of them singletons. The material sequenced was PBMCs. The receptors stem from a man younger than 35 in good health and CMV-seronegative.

CDR3 residues: CASSLTSGRENIQYF. As DNA, the CDR3 is TGTGCCAGCTCCTTGACTAGCGGGAGGGAAAACATTCAGTACTTC. The chain joins TRBV18 to TRBJ2-4; 14 bases align to TRBD2. J was trimmed by 5 bases and V by 6 bases; bases with no gene match: 3. CDR3 size: 15 residues. Germline CDR1 KGHSH, CDR2 LQKENI. The entire variable domain, with the rest obtained from reference TRBV18 and TRBJ2-4, is as follows: NAGVMQNPRHLVRRRGQEARLRCSPMKGHSHVYWYRQLPEEGLKFMVYLQKENIIDESGMPKERFSAEFPKEGPSILRIQQVVRGDSAAYFCASSLTSGRENIQYFGAGTRLSVL.

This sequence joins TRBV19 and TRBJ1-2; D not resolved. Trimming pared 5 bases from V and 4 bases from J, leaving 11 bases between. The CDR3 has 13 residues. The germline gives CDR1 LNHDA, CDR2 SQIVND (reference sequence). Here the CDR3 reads CASSPAGSYGYTF. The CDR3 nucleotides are TGTGCCAGTAGTCCCGCGGGGTCCTATGGCTACACCTTC.

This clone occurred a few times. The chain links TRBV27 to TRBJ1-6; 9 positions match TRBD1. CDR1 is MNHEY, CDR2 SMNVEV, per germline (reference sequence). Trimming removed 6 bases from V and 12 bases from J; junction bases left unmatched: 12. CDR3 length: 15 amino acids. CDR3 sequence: CASSPLAGQGLPLHF. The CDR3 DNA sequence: TGTGCCAGCAGCCCCTTAGCGGGACAGGGATTACCCCTCCACTTT.

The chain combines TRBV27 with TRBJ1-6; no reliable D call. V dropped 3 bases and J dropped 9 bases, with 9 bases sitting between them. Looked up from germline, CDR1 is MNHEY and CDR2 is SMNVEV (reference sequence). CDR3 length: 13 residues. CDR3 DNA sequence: TGTGCCAGCAGTTTTGTCTTCGGTTCACCCCTCCACTTT. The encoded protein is CASSFVFGSPLHF.

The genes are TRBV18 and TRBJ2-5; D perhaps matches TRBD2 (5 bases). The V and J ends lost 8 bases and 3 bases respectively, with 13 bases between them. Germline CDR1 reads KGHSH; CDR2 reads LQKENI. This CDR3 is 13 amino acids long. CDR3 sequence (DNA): TGTGCCAGCAACCAGGCCGGGGAAGAGACCCAGTACTTC. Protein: CASNQAGEETQYF.

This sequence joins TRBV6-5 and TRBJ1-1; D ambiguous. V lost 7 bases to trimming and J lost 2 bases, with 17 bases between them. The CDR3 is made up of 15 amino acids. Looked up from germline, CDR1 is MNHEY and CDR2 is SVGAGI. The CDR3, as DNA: TGTGCCAGCAATGAGGGTTGGGGTGGAAACACTGAAGCTTTCTTT. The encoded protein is CASNEGWGGNTEAFF.

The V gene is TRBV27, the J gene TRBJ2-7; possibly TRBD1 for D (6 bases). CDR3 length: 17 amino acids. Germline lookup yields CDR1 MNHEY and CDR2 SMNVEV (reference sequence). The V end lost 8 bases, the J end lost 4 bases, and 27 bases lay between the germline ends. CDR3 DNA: TGTGCCAGCGGAAATTGGGAAACAGGGAACAAACTGTACGAGCAGTACTTC. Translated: CASGNWETGNKLYEQYF.

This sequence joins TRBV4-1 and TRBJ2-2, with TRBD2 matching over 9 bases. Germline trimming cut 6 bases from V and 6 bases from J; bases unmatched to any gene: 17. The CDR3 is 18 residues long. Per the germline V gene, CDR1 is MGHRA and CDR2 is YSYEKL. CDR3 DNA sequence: TGCGCCAGCAGTCCCCGCGGGGTTAGCGGGAGAGTAGCCGGGGAGCTGTTTTTT. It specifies CASSPRGVSGRVAGELFF.

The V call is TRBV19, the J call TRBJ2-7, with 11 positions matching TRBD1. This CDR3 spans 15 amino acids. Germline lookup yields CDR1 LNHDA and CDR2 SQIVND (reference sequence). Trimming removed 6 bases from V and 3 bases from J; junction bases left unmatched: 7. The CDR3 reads CASSVGTGGGYEQYF. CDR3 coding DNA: TGTGCCAGTAGCGTCGGGACAGGGGGAGGCTACGAGCAGTACTTC.

The CDR3 protein is CAISEGGQGGQETQYF. CDR3 DNA: TGTGCCATCAGTGAAGGGGGACAGGGTGGTCAAGAGACCCAGTACTTC. The chain has TRBV10-3 and TRBJ2-5, with 9 nucleotides matching TRBD1. The length of the CDR3 is 16 residues. With V trimmed by 3 bases and J by 2 bases, 7 bases remained unmatched. CDR1 and CDR2 from the germline V gene are ENHRY and SYGVKD.

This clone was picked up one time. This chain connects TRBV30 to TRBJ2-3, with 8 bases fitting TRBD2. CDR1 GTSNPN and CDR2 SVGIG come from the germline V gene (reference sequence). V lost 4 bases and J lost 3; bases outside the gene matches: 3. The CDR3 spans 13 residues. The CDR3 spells CAWNSGVTDTQYF. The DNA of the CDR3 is TGTGCCTGGAATAGCGGGGTAACAGATACGCAGTATTTT.

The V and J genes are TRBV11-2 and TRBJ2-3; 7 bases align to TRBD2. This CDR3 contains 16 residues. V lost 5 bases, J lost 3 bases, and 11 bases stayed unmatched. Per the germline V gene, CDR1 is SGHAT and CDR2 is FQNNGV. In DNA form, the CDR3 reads TGTGCCAGCAGCCCGGGGGGTAGCGGGCGAACAGATACGCAGTATTTT. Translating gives CASSPGGSGRTDTQYF. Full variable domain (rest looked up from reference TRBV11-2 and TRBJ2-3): EAGVAQSPRYKIIEKRQSVAFWCNPISGHATLYWYQQILGQGPKLLIQFQNNGVVDDSQLPKDRFSAERLKGVDSTLKIQPAKLEDSAVYLCASSPGGSGRTDTQYFGPGTRLTVL.

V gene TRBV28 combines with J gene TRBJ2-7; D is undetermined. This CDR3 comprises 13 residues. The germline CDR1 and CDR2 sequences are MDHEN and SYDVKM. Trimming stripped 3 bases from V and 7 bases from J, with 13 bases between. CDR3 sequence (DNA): TGTGCCAGCAGTTTTGGTGCCCGCTGGGAGCAGTACGTC. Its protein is CASSFGARWEQYV.

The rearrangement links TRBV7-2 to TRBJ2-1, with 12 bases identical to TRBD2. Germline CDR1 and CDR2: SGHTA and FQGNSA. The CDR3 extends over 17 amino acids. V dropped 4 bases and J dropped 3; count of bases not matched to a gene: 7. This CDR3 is CASSSIRTSGIYNEQFF. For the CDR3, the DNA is TGTGCCAGCAGCTCGATCAGGACTAGCGGGATCTACAATGAGCAGTTCTTC.

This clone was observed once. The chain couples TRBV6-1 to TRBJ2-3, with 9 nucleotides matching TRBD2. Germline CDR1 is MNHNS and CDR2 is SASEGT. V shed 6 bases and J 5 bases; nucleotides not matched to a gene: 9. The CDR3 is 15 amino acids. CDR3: CASRLGGGGRDTQYF. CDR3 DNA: TGTGCCAGCAGGTTAGGCGGGGGGGGACGAGATACGCAGTATTTT.

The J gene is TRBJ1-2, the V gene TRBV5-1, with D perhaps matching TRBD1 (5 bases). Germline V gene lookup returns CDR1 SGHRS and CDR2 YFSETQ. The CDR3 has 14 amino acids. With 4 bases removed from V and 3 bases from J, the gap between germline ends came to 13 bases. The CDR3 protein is CASSMGPGDYGYTF. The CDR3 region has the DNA TGCGCCAGCAGCATGGGACCCGGGGACTATGGCTACACCTTC.

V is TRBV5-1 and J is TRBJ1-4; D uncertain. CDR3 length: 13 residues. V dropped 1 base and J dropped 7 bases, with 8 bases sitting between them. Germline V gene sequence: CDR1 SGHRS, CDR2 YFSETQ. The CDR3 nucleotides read TGCGCCAGCAGCTTGAGAGAGAGTGAAAAACTGTTTTTT. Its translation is CASSLRESEKLFF.

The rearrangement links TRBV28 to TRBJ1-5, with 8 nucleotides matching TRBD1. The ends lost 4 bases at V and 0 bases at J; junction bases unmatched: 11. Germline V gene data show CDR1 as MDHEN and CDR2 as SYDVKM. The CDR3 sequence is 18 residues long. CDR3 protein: CASSWEFRTGFSNQPQHF. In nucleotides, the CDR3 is TGTGCCAGCAGTTGGGAATTCAGGACAGGGTTTAGCAATCAGCCCCAGCATTTT. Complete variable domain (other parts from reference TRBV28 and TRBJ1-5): DVKVTQSSRYLVKRTGEKVFLECVQDMDHENMFWYRQDPGLGLRLIYFSYDVKMKEKGDIPEGYSVSREKKERFSLILESASTNQTSMYLCASSWEFRTGFSNQPQHFGDGTRLSIL.

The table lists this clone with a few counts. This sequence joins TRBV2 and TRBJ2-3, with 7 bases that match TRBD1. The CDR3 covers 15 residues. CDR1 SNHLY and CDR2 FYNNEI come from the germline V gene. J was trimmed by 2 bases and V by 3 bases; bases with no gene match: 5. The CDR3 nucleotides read TGTGCCAGCAGTGACCCAGGGGGTCACACAGATACGCAGTATTTT. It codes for CASSDPGGHTDTQYF.

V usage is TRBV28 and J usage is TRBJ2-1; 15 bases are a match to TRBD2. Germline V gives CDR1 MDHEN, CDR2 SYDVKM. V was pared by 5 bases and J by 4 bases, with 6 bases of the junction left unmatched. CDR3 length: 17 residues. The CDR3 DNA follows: TGTGCCAGCAGTCCAGGACTAGCGGGGGGGTGGTACAATGAGCAGTTCTTC. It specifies CASSPGLAGGWYNEQFF.

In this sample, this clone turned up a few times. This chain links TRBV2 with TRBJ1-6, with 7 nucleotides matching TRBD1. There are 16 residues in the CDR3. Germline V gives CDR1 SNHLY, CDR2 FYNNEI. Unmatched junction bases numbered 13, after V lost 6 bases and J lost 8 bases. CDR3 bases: TGTGCCAGCAGATCCGGACAGGTCGCCAGACATTCACCCCTCCACTTT. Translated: CASRSGQVARHSPLHF.

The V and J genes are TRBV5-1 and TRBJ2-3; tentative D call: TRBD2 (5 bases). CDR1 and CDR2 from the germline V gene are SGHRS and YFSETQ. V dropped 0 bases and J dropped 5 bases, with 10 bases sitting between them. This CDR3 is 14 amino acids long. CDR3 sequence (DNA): TGCGCCAGCAGCTTGGAGGCCGCGGGAGATACGCAGTATTTT. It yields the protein CASSLEAAGDTQYF.

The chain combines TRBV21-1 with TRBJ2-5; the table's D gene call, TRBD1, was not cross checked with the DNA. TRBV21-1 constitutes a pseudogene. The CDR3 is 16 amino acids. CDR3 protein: CASSKQPGQGTETQYF. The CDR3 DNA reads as TGTGCCAGCAGCAAACAGCCGGGACAGGGGACAGAGACCCAGTACTTC.

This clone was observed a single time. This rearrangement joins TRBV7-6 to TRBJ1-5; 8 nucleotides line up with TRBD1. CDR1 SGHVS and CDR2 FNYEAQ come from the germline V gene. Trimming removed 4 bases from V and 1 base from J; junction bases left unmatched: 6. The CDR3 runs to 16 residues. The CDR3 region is CASSSGQGGSNQPQHF. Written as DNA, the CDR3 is TGTGCCAGCAGCTCCGGACAGGGCGGGAGCAATCAGCCCCAGCATTTT.

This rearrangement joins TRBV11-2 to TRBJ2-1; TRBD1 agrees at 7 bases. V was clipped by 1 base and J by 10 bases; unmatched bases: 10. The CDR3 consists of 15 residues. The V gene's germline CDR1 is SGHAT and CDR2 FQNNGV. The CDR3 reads CASSLVSRTGVEQFF. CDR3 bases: TGTGCCAGCAGCTTAGTGAGTCGCACAGGGGTCGAGCAGTTCTTC.

The CDR3 DNA follows: TGTGCGATCCGGGGGGGATTTACTGAAGCTTTCTTT. Protein sequence: CAIRGGFTEAFF. J is TRBJ1-1 and V is TRBV19, with a tentative D call TRBD1 (5 bases). The CDR3 has 12 amino acids. CDR1 and CDR2 (germline): LNHDA, SQIVND (reference sequence).

The CDR3 here is CASSPGTDFSTDTQYF. CDR3 bases: TGTGCCAGCAGCCCTGGGACAGACTTTAGCACAGATACGCAGTATTTT. The rearrangement links TRBV5-8 to TRBJ2-3; 7 bases align to TRBD1. Germline V gene data show CDR1 as SGHTS and CDR2 as YDEGEE. V trimming: 4 bases; J trimming: 0 bases; junction bases outside the gene matches: 8. This CDR3 is 16 amino acids long.

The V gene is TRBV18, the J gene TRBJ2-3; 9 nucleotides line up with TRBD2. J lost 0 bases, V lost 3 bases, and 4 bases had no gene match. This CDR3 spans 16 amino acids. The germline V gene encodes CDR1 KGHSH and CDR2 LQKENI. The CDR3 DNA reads TGTGCCAGCTCACCTAGACTAGCGGCTAGCACAGATACGCAGTATTTT. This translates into CASSPRLAASTDTQYF.

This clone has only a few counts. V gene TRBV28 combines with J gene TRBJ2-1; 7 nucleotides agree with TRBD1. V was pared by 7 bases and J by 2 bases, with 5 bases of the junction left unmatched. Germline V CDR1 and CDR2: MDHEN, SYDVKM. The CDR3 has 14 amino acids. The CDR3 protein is CASISTGPYNEQFF. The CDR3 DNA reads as TGTGCCAGCATTTCGACAGGGCCCTACAATGAGCAGTTCTTC.

The CDR3: CASSKPGERETQYF. The CDR3 DNA reads as TGTGCCAGCAGCAAACCCGGGGAAAGGGAGACCCAGTACTTC. The rearrangement links TRBV6-6 to TRBJ2-5, with a tentative D call TRBD2 (5 bases). Trimming left V 6 bases short and J 5 bases short, with 16 bases between. The CDR3 sequence is 14 residues long. Germline assignment: CDR1 MNHNY and CDR2 SVGAGI (reference sequence).

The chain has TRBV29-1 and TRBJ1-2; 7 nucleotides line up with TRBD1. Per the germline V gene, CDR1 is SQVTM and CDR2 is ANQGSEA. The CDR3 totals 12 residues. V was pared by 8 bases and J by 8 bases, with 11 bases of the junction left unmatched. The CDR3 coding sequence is TGCAGCCTCGGTCAGGGGGAGAAAGGCTACACCTTC. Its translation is CSLGQGEKGYTF.